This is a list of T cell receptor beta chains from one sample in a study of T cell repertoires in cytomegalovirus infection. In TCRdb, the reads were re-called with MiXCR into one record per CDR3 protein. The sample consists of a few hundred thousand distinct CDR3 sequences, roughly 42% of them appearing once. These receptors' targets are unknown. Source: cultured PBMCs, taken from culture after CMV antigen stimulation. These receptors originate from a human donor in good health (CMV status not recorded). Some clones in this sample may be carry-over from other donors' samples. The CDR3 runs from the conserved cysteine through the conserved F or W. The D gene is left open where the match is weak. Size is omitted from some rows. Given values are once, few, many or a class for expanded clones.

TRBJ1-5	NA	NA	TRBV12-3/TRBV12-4	CASSLGGHWNQPQHF	TGTGCCAGCAGCCTCGGGGGGCATTGGAATCAGCCCCAGCATTTT
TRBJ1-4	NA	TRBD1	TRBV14	CASSQEGQPNEKLFF	TGTGCCAGCAGCCAAGAGGGACAGCCTAATGAAAAACTGTTTTTT
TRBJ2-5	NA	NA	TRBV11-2	CASSSRIAAFQETQYF	TGTGCCAGCAGCTCCCGTATAGCGGCTTTTCAAGAGACCCAGTACTTC
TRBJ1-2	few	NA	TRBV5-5	CASSYLMGKDGYTF	TGTGCCAGCAGCTATCTTATGGGGAAAGATGGCTACACCTTC
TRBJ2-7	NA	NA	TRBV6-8	CASSQDYFYEQYF	TGTGCCAGCAGTCAGGACTATTTCTACGAGCAGTACTTC
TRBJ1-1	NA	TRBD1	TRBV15	CATRAPGGTEAFF	TGTGCCACCAGGGCCCCAGGGGGGACTGAAGCTTTCTTT
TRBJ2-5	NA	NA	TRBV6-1	CASSERRQETQYF	TGTGCCAGCAGTGAAAGGCGGCAAGAGACCCAGTACTTC
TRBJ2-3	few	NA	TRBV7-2	CASSLDTGSGTDTQYF	TGTGCCAGCAGCTTAGATACAGGTTCGGGCACAGATACGCAGTATTTT
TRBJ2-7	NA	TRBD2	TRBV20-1	CSAGPGTSASYEQYF	TGCAGTGCCGGACCCGGGACTAGTGCCTCCTACGAGCAGTACTTC
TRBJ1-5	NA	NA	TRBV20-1	CSAREPKGPGNQPQHF	TGCAGTGCTAGGGAACCCAAGGGGCCGGGCAATCAGCCCCAGCATTTT
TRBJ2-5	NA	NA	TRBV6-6	CASSAGTEETQYF	TGTGCCAGCAGCGCCGGGACTGAAGAGACCCAGTACTTC
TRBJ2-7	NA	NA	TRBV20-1	CSAGRGRYEQYF	TGCAGTGCGGGTAGGGGGAGATACGAGCAGTACTTC
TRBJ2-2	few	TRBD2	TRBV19	CASSIGRLAGRTGELFF	TGTGCCAGTAGTATAGGAAGACTAGCGGGAAGGACCGGGGAGCTGTTTTTT
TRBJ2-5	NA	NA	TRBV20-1	CSARGWGVGRQETQYF	TGCAGTGCTAGAGGGTGGGGGGTAGGACGTCAAGAGACCCAGTACTTC
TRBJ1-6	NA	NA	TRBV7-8	CASSFFLAPLHF	TGTGCCAGCAGCTTTTTTCTAGCACCCCTCCACTTT
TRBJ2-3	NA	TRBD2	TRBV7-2	CASSSVRGGDTDTQYF	TGTGCCAGCAGCTCCGTTCGCGGGGGGGACACAGATACGCAGTATTTT
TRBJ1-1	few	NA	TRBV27	CASSWQLNTEAFF	TGTGCCAGCAGTTGGCAGTTGAACACTGAAGCTTTCTTT
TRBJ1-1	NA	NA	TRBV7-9	CASSLEGDHTEAFF	TGTGCCAGCAGCTTAGAGGGGGACCACACTGAAGCTTTCTTT
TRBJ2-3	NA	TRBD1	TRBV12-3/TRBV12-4	CATSGTDSTDTQYF	TGTGCCACCTCCGGGACAGATTCCACAGATACGCAGTATTTT
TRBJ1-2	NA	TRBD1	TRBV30	CAWSAGGGYTF	TGTGCCTGGAGCGCAGGGGGTGGCTACACCTTC
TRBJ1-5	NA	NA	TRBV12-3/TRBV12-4	CASSSGVFGNQPQHF	TGTGCCAGCAGCAGCGGTGTCTTCGGCAATCAGCCCCAGCATTTT
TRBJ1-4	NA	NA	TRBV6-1	CASTTLGGATNEKLFF	TGTGCCAGCACCACCCTGGGGGGTGCAACTAATGAAAAACTGTTTTTT